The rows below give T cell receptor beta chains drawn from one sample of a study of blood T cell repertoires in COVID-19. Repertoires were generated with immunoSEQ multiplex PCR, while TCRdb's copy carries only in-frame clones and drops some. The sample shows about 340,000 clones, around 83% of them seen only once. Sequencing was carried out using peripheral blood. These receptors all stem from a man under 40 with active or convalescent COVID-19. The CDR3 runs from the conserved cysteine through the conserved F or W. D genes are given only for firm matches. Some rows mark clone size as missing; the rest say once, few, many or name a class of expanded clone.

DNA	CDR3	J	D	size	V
TGTGCCAGCTCACCCCGTGAGGCTAATTCACCCCTCCACTTT	CASSPREANSPLHF	TRBJ1-6	-	-	TRBV18
TGTGCCATAGAAATTAGCGGGAGGCGCAATGAGCAGTTCTTC	CAIEISGRRNEQFF	TRBJ2-1	TRBD2	once	TRBV5-4
TGTGCCAGCACCTCGGGACTAGCGGGGGGGCACAATGAGCAGTTCTTC	CASTSGLAGGHNEQFF	TRBJ2-1	TRBD2	once	TRBV2
TGTGCCAGCAGCCTCCCCGGGGGGTCCGGCACTGAAGCTTTCTTT	CASSLPGGSGTEAFF	TRBJ1-1	-	-	TRBV7-2
TGTGCCATCAGTGGGACAGGGGGTGATACTGAAGCTTTCTTT	CAISGTGGDTEAFF	TRBJ1-1	TRBD1	-	TRBV10-3
TGTGCCACCAGTGATTTGGGAGGGTATAGCACAGATACGCAGTATTTT	CATSDLGGYSTDTQYF	TRBJ2-3	-	-	TRBV24-1
TGTGCCAGCAGTTACGGGGGCGGTCGAGGCACCGGGGAGCTGTTTTTT	CASSYGGGRGTGELFF	TRBJ2-2	-	-	TRBV6-5
TGTGCCAGCAGTGAAGCGCTAGGGGGCTTAGAGACCCAGTACTTC	CASSEALGGLETQYF	TRBJ2-5	TRBD1	-	TRBV2
TGTGCCAGCAGGCAACAGGGGAAAGGCGGCTACACCTTC	CASRQQGKGGYTF	TRBJ1-2	TRBD1	-	TRBV12-3/TRBV12-4
TGTGCCAGGGATAGCGGGGGGTCCTACGAGCAGTACTTC	CARDSGGSYEQYF	TRBJ2-7	TRBD2	-	TRBV6-8
TGTGCCAGCAGGTACAAGGACAGTAGCAATCAGCCCCAGCATTTT	CASRYKDSSNQPQHF	TRBJ1-5	-	once	TRBV6-5
TGTGCCAGCAGCCGATTGACAGGTTCTTTCTACGAGCAGTACTTC	CASSRLTGSFYEQYF	TRBJ2-7	-	-	TRBV14
TGTGCCTGGAGTGTACGAGTGGAGCAGTACTTC	CAWSVRVEQYF	TRBJ2-7	-	-	TRBV30
TGTGCCACAACACAGCGGACAGGGACCCACGAGCAGTACTTC	CATTQRTGTHEQYF	TRBJ2-7	TRBD1	-	TRBV7-9
TGTGCCAGCAGTGTGGAGGCTTTAGCTAACTATGGCTACACCTTC	CASSVEALANYGYTF	TRBJ1-2	-	-	TRBV2
TGTGCCAGCAGTACGGGAGGGGGTCCTCAGCCCCAGCATTTT	CASSTGGGPQPQHF	TRBJ1-5	-	-	TRBV6-5
TGTGCCAGCTCACCACAAGGGGGAATAGCCTACGAGCAGTACTTC	CASSPQGGIAYEQYF	TRBJ2-7	-	-	TRBV18
TGTGCCAGCAGTTTACTAGCACCGAGCTCCTACAATGAGCAGTTCTTC	CASSLLAPSSYNEQFF	TRBJ2-1	-	-	TRBV28
TGTGCCTGGAGTGTAGTACAGGGAAGTTTGTATGGCTACACCTTC	CAWSVVQGSLYGYTF	TRBJ1-2	-	-	TRBV30
TGTGCCAGCAGCCAAGATAGCGGCGGGACTAGCGGGGGCCCCTTACCCCGCGATACGCAGTATTTT	CASSQDSGGTSGGPLPRDTQYF	TRBJ2-3	TRBD2	once	TRBV4-2
TGTGCCAGCAGGGCAGACAGGCGTCAGCCCCAGCATTTT	CASRADRRQPQHF	TRBJ1-5	-	-	TRBV6-6
TGTGCCAGCAGCTGGACAGGATATCAGCCCCAGCATTTT	CASSWTGYQPQHF	TRBJ1-5	TRBD1	-	TRBV6-2/TRBV6-3
TGTGCCAGCAGCCCCCCAGGGTTCGATCAGCCCCAGCATTTT	CASSPPGFDQPQHF	TRBJ1-5	-	-	TRBV9
TGCGCCAGCAGTTTCACTAGCGGGGGGGCGAATGAGCAGTTCTTC	CASSFTSGGANEQFF	TRBJ2-1	TRBD2	-	TRBV5-1
TGCGCCAGCAGCCCTTACAGAGCTTCCACAGATACGCAGTATTTT	CASSPYRASTDTQYF	TRBJ2-3	-	-	TRBV5-1
TGTGCCAGCAGTGGACTAGCGGGGGGCGAGTTCCGCTACAATGAGCAGTTCTTC	CASSGLAGGEFRYNEQFF	TRBJ2-1	TRBD2	few	TRBV6-1
TGTGCCACCCGAATGCCGGGACAGGGTCTTATCGGTAGTCAGCCCCAGCATTTT	CATRMPGQGLIGSQPQHF	TRBJ1-5	TRBD1	-	TRBV28
TGTGCCAGCAGCCAAGACTGGCGGAACTACAATGAGCAGTTCTTC	CASSQDWRNYNEQFF	TRBJ2-1	-	-	TRBV4-2
TGTGCCAGCAGTTACTCGAGAAGTAATCCCTACAATGAGCAGTTCTTC	CASSYSRSNPYNEQFF	TRBJ2-1	-	-	TRBV6-2/TRBV6-3
TGTGCCATCAGCGTACAGGGGGCCGGGTCACCCCTCCACTTT	CAISVQGAGSPLHF	TRBJ1-6	TRBD1	few	TRBV10-3
TGTGCCAGCCGCGAGCGGGGTTTCGAGCAGTACTTC	CASRERGFEQYF	TRBJ2-7	TRBD2	few	TRBV27
TGCGCCAGCAGCCAACAATGGACTAGCGGGAGGACCGGGGAGCTGTTTTTT	CASSQQWTSGRTGELFF	TRBJ2-2	TRBD2	-	TRBV4-1
TGTGCCAGCAGCGACCGTGGGCCTTATGGCTACACCTTC	CASSDRGPYGYTF	TRBJ1-2	-	-	TRBV3-1/TRBV3-2
TGTGCCAGCAGTTTCTTGGGACTAGCGGGAGTAGCCTACAATGAGCAGTTCTTC	CASSFLGLAGVAYNEQFF	TRBJ2-1	TRBD2	-	TRBV27
TGTGCCAGCAGCTGGGAGGGCCAGAGCACAGATACGCAGTATTTT	CASSWEGQSTDTQYF	TRBJ2-3	TRBD2	-	TRBV13
TGTGCCAGCGCGGGACTAGCGGAAAGAGATACGCAGTATTTT	CASAGLAERDTQYF	TRBJ2-3	TRBD2	once	TRBV27